This T cell receptor beta chain was found in a study of vaccination and CD4 T cells after COVID-19. The overall study: Cells received overlapping spike peptides from SARS-CoV-2, HCoV-NL63, HCoV-OC43 and HCoV-229E as stimulation.

Sequencing of DNA taken from cultured CD4+ T cells relied on the Oncomine TCR Beta short-read assay. TCRdb fed the PCR reads into MiXCR, producing one record per CDR3 protein. The sample contains some 14,000 distinct CDR3 sequences, about 65% of which appear only once. Treatment noted: approximately 9-day PBMC culture with coronavirus spike peptide pools or control peptides (ViraFEST assay). About this clonotype itself: Its antigen is currently unknown.

The CDR3 is 15 amino acids. Germline loops: CDR1 MDHEN, CDR2 SYDVKM. The V gene lost 5 bases and the J gene lost 1 base, with 14 bases spanning the gap. The clonotype was recovered from a human donor who had recovered from COVID-19. This chain uses TRBV28 with TRBJ1-2; D not certain. The sample was CD4+ T cells from blood, cultured in vitro. CDR3 region: CASSRPGLFNYGYTF. CDR3 nucleotide sequence: TGTGCCAGCAGTCGCCCCGGGCTATTTAACTATGGCTACACCTTC.